These T cell receptor beta chains were read from a single sample in a study of T cell changes during pregnancy in multiple sclerosis. The repertoire was sequenced with immunoSEQ multiplex PCR; TCRdb's copy has only in-frame clones and lacks some. The data hold over 2,000 clones, with around 80% observed a single time. Sequencing input: CD4+ T cells from PBMCs (not recorded whether the cells were cultured). These receptors all stem from a female patient with multiple sclerosis, enrolled in a pregnancy study. Some clones in this sample may be carry-over from other donors' samples. Each CDR3 is given with its conserved first and last residue. The order of the fields is clone size, V gene, J gene, D gene, CDR3 protein, CDR3 DNA. The D gene is left open where the match is weak. A clone size is listed for some rows: how often the clone was seen (once, few, many), or a class if it is expanded.

size: -; V: TRBV21-1; J: TRBJ1-5; D: -; CDR3: CASRRHMLHWHHQPQHF; DNA: TGTGCCAGCAGGCGACACATGCTACATTGGCATCATCAGCCCCAGCATTTT
size: -; V: TRBV27; J: TRBJ2-1; D: TRBD2; CDR3: CASTLLAGGYNEQFF; DNA: TGTGCCAGCACCCTCCTAGCGGGAGGCTACAATGAGCAGTTCTTC
size: -; V: TRBV30; J: TRBJ2-7; D: -; CDR3: CAWSVDTTYEQYF; DNA: TGTGCCTGGAGTGTGGACACCACCTACGAGCAGTACTTC
size: -; V: TRBV21-1; J: TRBJ1-1; D: -; CDR3: CASSKRTGREREAFF; DNA: TGTGCCAGCAGCAAACGAACAGGGAGAGAGAGGGAAGCTTTCTTT
size: -; V: TRBV7-9; J: TRBJ2-1; D: -; CDR3: CASSPPLRAKKYNEQFF; DNA: TGTGCCAGCAGCCCCCCCTTACGGGCAAAGAAATACAATGAGCAGTTCTTC
size: -; V: TRBV7-7; J: TRBJ2-7; D: TRBD2; CDR3: CASSFRMREVSYEQYF; DNA: TGTGCCAGCAGCTTCCGAATGCGGGAGGTTTCCTACGAGCAGTACTTC
size: -; V: TRBV19; J: TRBJ1-2; D: -; CDR3: CASSKGVDYGYTF; DNA: TGTGCCAGTAGTAAGGGGGTGGACTATGGCTACACCTTC
size: -; V: TRBV5-4; J: TRBJ2-7; D: TRBD2; CDR3: CASSLRTSGRLIYEQYF; DNA: TGTGCCAGCAGCTTGCGGACTAGCGGGAGGCTGATCTACGAGCAGTACTTC
size: once; V: TRBV29-1; J: TRBJ1-3; D: -; CDR3: CSVGGRDGNTIYF; DNA: TGCAGCGTTGGGGGCAGGGATGGAAACACCATATATTTT
size: -; V: TRBV6-5; J: TRBJ2-7; D: -; CDR3: CASSSWPGSLSYEQYF; DNA: TGTGCCAGCAGTTCGTGGCCCGGCAGCCTATCCTACGAGCAGTACTTC
size: -; V: TRBV4-1; J: TRBJ2-5; D: -; CDR3: CASSPTWPQETQYF; DNA: TGCGCCAGCAGCCCCACGTGGCCCCAAGAGACCCAGTACTTC
size: -; V: TRBV6-5; J: TRBJ1-1; D: -; CDR3: CATSRTVSETFF; DNA: TGTGCCACCTCCCGGACAGTTTCCGAGACTTTCTTT
size: -; V: TRBV9; J: TRBJ1-2; D: -; CDR3: CASSATGAFNYGYTF; DNA: TGTGCCAGCAGCGCTACGGGAGCCTTTAACTATGGCTACACCTTC
size: -; V: TRBV7-9; J: TRBJ2-1; D: TRBD1; CDR3: CASTQRQGVLYNEQFF; DNA: TGTGCCAGCACCCAAAGACAGGGGGTATTATACAATGAGCAGTTCTTC
size: -; V: TRBV28; J: TRBJ2-5; D: -; CDR3: CASSLTAPSQETQYF; DNA: TGTGCCAGCAGTTTGACAGCGCCATCCCAAGAGACCCAGTACTTC
size: -; V: TRBV5-1; J: TRBJ2-7; D: -; CDR3: CASSLAGDEQYF; DNA: TGCGCCAGCAGCTTGGCCGGAGACGAGCAGTACTTC
size: -; V: TRBV5-6; J: TRBJ2-5; D: TRBD2; CDR3: CASSSWTSGTDQETQYF; DNA: TGTGCCAGCAGCTCCTGGACTAGCGGGACGGACCAAGAGACCCAGTACTTC
size: -; V: TRBV6-6; J: TRBJ2-1; D: -; CDR3: CASSYDFPSGVDEQFF; DNA: TGTGCCAGCAGTTACGACTTTCCTTCGGGTGTCGATGAGCAGTTCTTC
size: -; V: TRBV9; J: TRBJ1-6; D: TRBD1; CDR3: CASSADQGEFYNSPLHF; DNA: TGTGCCAGCAGCGCCGATCAGGGGGAGTTCTATAATTCACCCCTCCACTTT
size: -; V: TRBV4-2; J: TRBJ2-5; D: -; CDR3: CASSQDQAGAEETQYF; DNA: TGTGCCAGCAGCCAAGATCAGGCGGGGGCAGAAGAGACCCAGTACTTC
size: -; V: TRBV28; J: TRBJ1-1; D: -; CDR3: CASRYPDRLNTEAFF; DNA: TGTGCCAGCAGATACCCGGACAGATTGAACACTGAAGCTTTCTTT
size: -; V: TRBV27; J: TRBJ1-5; D: -; CDR3: CASISPYNRRGYSNQPQHF; DNA: TGTGCCAGCATTTCCCCATACAACCGCAGGGGCTATAGCAATCAGCCCCAGCATTTT
size: few; V: TRBV30; J: TRBJ2-2; D: -; CDR3: CAWSVRESPGELFF; DNA: TGTGCCTGGAGTGTACGGGAGAGCCCCGGGGAGCTGTTTTTT
size: few; V: TRBV28; J: TRBJ2-3; D: -; CDR3: CASSPRDRLDTQYF; DNA: TGTGCCAGCAGTCCGCGGGATAGATTAGATACGCAGTATTTT
size: -; V: TRBV28; J: TRBJ1-2; D: TRBD1; CDR3: CASTPRPGQGAVNYGYTF; DNA: TGTGCCAGCACCCCAAGACCGGGACAGGGGGCGGTTAACTATGGCTACACCTTC
size: -; V: TRBV30; J: TRBJ2-5; D: TRBD1; CDR3: CAWSIPGTGGLETQYF; DNA: TGTGCCTGGAGTATCCCCGGGACAGGGGGCTTAGAGACCCAGTACTTC
size: -; V: TRBV7-9; J: TRBJ2-5; D: TRBD1; CDR3: CASSPGRDRVQETQYF; DNA: TGTGCCAGCAGCCCCGGCCGGGACAGGGTCCAAGAGACCCAGTACTTC
size: -; V: TRBV15; J: TRBJ2-1; D: TRBD2; CDR3: CATSRPTSGGYNEQFF; DNA: TGTGCCACCAGCAGACCCACTAGCGGGGGATACAATGAGCAGTTCTTC
size: -; V: TRBV4-2; J: TRBJ1-2; D: -; CDR3: CASSQDGGESYTF; DNA: TGTGCCAGCAGCCAAGATGGGGGAGAGAGCTACACCTTC
size: once; V: TRBV5-1; J: TRBJ1-2; D: -; CDR3: CASSFGGTNYGYTF; DNA: TGCGCCAGCAGCTTTGGGGGCACCAACTATGGCTACACCTTC
size: -; V: TRBV7-6; J: TRBJ2-5; D: TRBD1; CDR3: CASSFPLRGRETQYF; DNA: TGTGCCAGCAGCTTCCCCTTGAGGGGGCGAGAGACCCAGTACTTC
size: -; V: TRBV5-4; J: TRBJ1-3; D: -; CDR3: CASSLTGTNSGNTIYF; DNA: TGTGCCAGCAGCTTGACAGGGACCAACTCTGGAAACACCATATATTTT
size: -; V: TRBV6-4; J: TRBJ1-1; D: -; CDR3: CASSVDSRTHTEAFF; DNA: TGTGCCAGCAGTGTGGACAGTCGTACGCACACTGAAGCTTTCTTT
size: medium-sized; V: TRBV7-2; J: TRBJ2-3; D: -; CDR3: CASSLRRSDTQYF; DNA: TGTGCCAGCAGCTTACGGAGATCAGATACGCAGTATTTT
size: hyperexpanded; V: TRBV7-2; J: TRBJ2-2; D: -; CDR3: CASSRNSANTGELFF; DNA: TGTGCCAGCAGCCGGAACTCCGCGAACACCGGGGAGCTGTTTTTT
size: -; V: TRBV5-4; J: TRBJ2-2; D: TRBD1; CDR3: CASSSTGQVDGELFF; DNA: TGTGCCAGCAGTTCCACAGGACAGGTTGACGGGGAGCTGTTTTTT
size: few; V: TRBV4-2; J: TRBJ1-6; D: TRBD1; CDR3: CASSQDPGQGASPLHF; DNA: TGTGCCAGCAGCCAAGATCCGGGACAGGGGGCTTCACCCCTCCACTTT
size: -; V: TRBV2; J: TRBJ2-1; D: TRBD2; CDR3: CASSVVSGSSYNEQFF; DNA: TGTGCCAGCAGTGTAGTTAGCGGGAGCTCCTACAATGAGCAGTTCTTC
size: -; V: TRBV7-2; J: TRBJ2-3; D: -; CDR3: CAGTSTDTQYF; DNA: TGTGCCGGAACCAGCACAGATACGCAGTATTTT
size: -; V: TRBV28; J: TRBJ1-1; D: TRBD1; CDR3: CASNRQGARTEAFF; DNA: TGTGCCAGCAACAGACAGGGGGCAAGGACTGAAGCTTTCTTT
size: -; V: TRBV5-1; J: TRBJ1-1; D: -; CDR3: CASSSNPDYTEAFF; DNA: TGCGCCAGCAGCTCTAACCCAGATTACACTGAAGCTTTCTTT
size: -; V: TRBV2; J: TRBJ2-3; D: -; CDR3: CASSEQGLTTDTQYF; DNA: TGTGCCAGCAGTGAACAAGGACTTACCACAGATACGCAGTATTTT
size: once; V: TRBV25-1; J: TRBJ2-4; D: TRBD2; CDR3: CASSREGAKNIQYF; DNA: TGTGCCAGCAGCCGGGAGGGGGCCAAAAACATTCAGTACTTC
size: -; V: TRBV4-1; J: TRBJ2-1; D: -; CDR3: CASSQIRGGMAYNEQFF; DNA: TGCGCCAGCAGCCAAATCCGGGGTGGGATGGCCTACAATGAGCAGTTCTTC
size: once; V: TRBV29-1; J: TRBJ2-4; D: -; CDR3: CSVEGGGGIQYF; DNA: TGCAGCGTGGAGGGGGGGGGCGGCATTCAGTACTTC
size: -; V: TRBV14; J: TRBJ2-2; D: -; CDR3: CASSQIGTGELFF; DNA: TGTGCCAGCAGCCAAATCGGTACCGGGGAGCTGTTTTTT
size: -; V: TRBV4-2; J: TRBJ2-2; D: -; CDR3: CASSQGESNTGELFF; DNA: TGTGCCAGCAGCCAAGGCGAATCGAACACCGGGGAGCTGTTTTTT
size: once; V: TRBV10-1; J: TRBJ2-1; D: TRBD1; CDR3: CASSEPTGAGVNEQFF; DNA: TGCGCCAGCAGTGAGCCGACAGGGGCCGGAGTAAATGAGCAGTTCTTC
size: -; V: TRBV28; J: TRBJ1-1; D: TRBD1; CDR3: CASSSPTGIPRKAFF; DNA: TGTGCCAGCAGTTCCCCGACAGGGATTCCGCGAAAAGCTTTCTTT